The next 20 T cell receptor beta chains were all read from a single sample in a study of human T cells and chemical hapten exposure. TCRdb used MiXCR to reprocess the RACE reads, holding one entry per CDR3 protein. The table lists around 330,000 distinct CDR3 sequences, 5.5% of them singletons. Time point indicated: pre-sensitization, week 0. As for treatment: therapeutic diphenylcyclopropenone sensitization with weekly scalp DPC. Specimen: whole blood, collected in connection with sensitization to the hapten diphenylcyclopropenone (DPC). These receptors all stem from a woman between 18 and 29 years old with alopecia areata. Some clones in this sample may be carry-over from other donors' samples.

The chain carries TRBV29-1 and TRBJ2-5; TRBD2 agrees at 14 bases. CDR1 SQVTM and CDR2 ANQGSEA come from the germline V gene. CDR3 size: 15 residues. V was pared by 6 bases and J by 5 bases, with 8 bases of the junction left unmatched. The CDR3 bases are TGCAGCGTCGGGACTAGCGGGGGAAGTAAGGAGACCCAGTACTTC. Translating it yields CSVGTSGGSKETQYF.

This clonotype was counted ten times or more. The CDR3 nucleotides are TGTGCCAGCAGTTTTGGGGGGGTCGCGCAAGAGACCCAGTACTTC. Translation gives CASSFGGVAQETQYF. The chain carries TRBV28 and TRBJ2-5, with TRBD2 identical over 7 bases. The CDR3 is 15 residues long. The ends lost 3 bases at V and 2 bases at J; junction bases unmatched: 6. Germline loops: CDR1 MDHEN, CDR2 SYDVKM.

V is TRBV20-1 and J is TRBJ1-2; the match to TRBD1 covers 7 bases. In germline, CDR1 is DFQATT, CDR2 SNEGSKA (reference sequence). The CDR3 is 14 residues long. V dropped 2 bases and J dropped 0; count of bases not matched to a gene: 3. The CDR3 bases are TGCAGTGCTAGACGACAGGGTGCTAACTATGGCTACACCTTC. Amino acids: CSARRQGANYGYTF.

This clonotype appeared a few times. The chain carries TRBV9 and TRBJ2-3; possibly TRBD1 or TRBD2 for D (6 bases each). Trimming cost V 0 bases and J 4 bases, with 12 bases left between them. Germline V gene sequence: CDR1 SGDLS, CDR2 YYNGEE. This CDR3 region has 15 residues. DNA for the CDR3: TGTGCCAGCAGCGTAGTGAGGGGGGCGGCAGATACGCAGTATTTT. Translated: CASSVVRGAADTQYF.

The table lists this clonotype with many counts. The chain couples TRBV20-1 to TRBJ1-2, with 7 bases that match TRBD1. This CDR3 spans 14 amino acids. The germline V gene has CDR1 DFQATT and CDR2 SNEGSKA (reference sequence). J lost 2 bases, V lost 1 base, and 4 bases had no gene match. CDR3 in amino acids: CSARAVQGNYGYTF. CDR3 coding DNA: TGCAGTGCTAGAGCCGTACAGGGGAACTATGGCTACACCTTC.

This clonotype was detected only a few times. The chain combines TRBV12-3 or TRBV12-4 with TRBJ1-5; no clear D. Trimming stripped 6 bases from V and 3 bases from J, with 15 bases between. The CDR3 runs to 15 residues. The CDR3 spells CASSLGGHDNQPQHF. In nucleotides, the CDR3 is TGTGCCAGCAGCCTAGGAGGGCATGACAATCAGCCCCAGCATTTT.

The rearrangement links TRBV7-2 to TRBJ1-1; weak D call: TRBD1 (6 bases). This CDR3 has 16 residues. Trimming took off 1 base at V and 5 bases at J, with 17 bases between the two ends. The germline gives CDR1 SGHTA, CDR2 FQGNSA. The CDR3 DNA reads TGTGCCAGCAGCTTAGGCCCCTCAGGCAGGGGAACTGAAGCTTTCTTT. Protein product: CASSLGPSGRGTEAFF.

This clonotype has at least ten counts. This chain uses TRBV28 with TRBJ2-3; D might be TRBD1 (6 bases). The CDR3 contains 15 residues. Germline-derived CDR1 and CDR2 are MDHEN and SYDVKM. The V and J ends lost 6 bases and 1 base respectively, with 14 bases between them. The CDR3 loop is CASSQQGLGTDTQYF. The CDR3 DNA sequence: TGTGCCAGCAGCCAACAGGGTCTTGGCACAGATACGCAGTATTTT. The full variable domain, its missing parts supplied by reference TRBV28 and TRBJ2-3, is DVKVTQSSRYLVKRTGEKVFLECVQDMDHENMFWYRQDPGLGLRLIYFSYDVKMKEKGDIPEGYSVSREKKERFSLILESASTNQTSMYLCASSQQGLGTDTQYFGPGTRLTVL.

The chain uses TRBV10-2 and TRBJ2-3; 8 positions agree with TRBD2. Germline-derived CDR1 and CDR2 are WSHSY and SAAADI. CDR3 length: 14 amino acids. J was trimmed by 7 bases and V by 4 bases; bases with no gene match: 7. CDR3 sequence: CASSVSGALNTQYF. In DNA, the CDR3 is TGCGCCAGCAGTGTTAGCGGGGCGTTAAATACGCAGTATTTT.

The table lists this clonotype with many counts. The chain combines TRBV10-3 with TRBJ1-4; D is unresolved. Germline CDR1 and CDR2: ENHRY and SYGVKD. There are 14 residues in the CDR3. Trimming cost V 2 bases and J 4 bases, with 8 bases left between them. The CDR3 DNA sequence: TGTGCCATCAGTGAGGGCATGGGTAATGAAAAACTGTTTTTT. Protein: CAISEGMGNEKLFF.

This chain joins TRBV6-5 and TRBJ2-3, with a weak D call TRBD1 (5 bases). Trimming cost V 2 bases and J 4 bases, with 10 bases left between them. This CDR3 region has 14 residues. Germline values: CDR1 MNHEY, CDR2 SVGAGI. The CDR3 is CASSYDSRPDTQYF. Here the CDR3 DNA reads TGTGCCAGCAGTTACGACAGTAGGCCAGATACGCAGTATTTT.

This clonotype has a count of ten or more. The V gene is TRBV6-2 or TRBV6-3, the J gene TRBJ1-1, with a weak D call TRBD1 (6 bases). With 6 bases removed from V and 4 bases from J, the gap between germline ends came to 15 bases. This CDR3 spans 14 amino acids. From germline, CDR1 is MNHEY and CDR2 SVGEGT. The CDR3 region has the DNA TGTGCCAGCAGGCAGGAGGGGGTCAGCACTGAAGCTTTCTTT. Translating it yields CASRQEGVSTEAFF.

As to this clonotype: One junction end disagrees with the germline gene, perhaps due to a read error. This rearrangement joins TRBV20-1 to TRBJ2-1, with D unclear. The germline CDR1 and CDR2 sequences are DFQATT and SNEGSKA (reference sequence). This CDR3 contains 11 residues. Here the CDR3 reads CSADDFNDQFF. The CDR3 DNA sequence: TGCAGTGCTGACGACTTCAATGATCAGTTCTTC.

This clonotype was recorded at least ten times. V is TRBV3-1 and J is TRBJ2-3; the D is unclear. CDR1 is LGHDT, CDR2 YNNKEL, per germline (reference sequence). Deletions cut 1 base from V and 4 bases from J, with 3 bases between. The CDR3 spans 12 residues. The DNA for the CDR3 is TGTGCCAGCAGCCAAGTATCAGATACGCAGTATTTT. This sequence encodes CASSQVSDTQYF.

This clonotype was counted at least ten times. The V gene is TRBV20-1, the J gene TRBJ1-6; 9 bases align to TRBD1. The CDR3 has 15 residues. From germline, CDR1 is DFQATT and CDR2 SNEGSKA (reference sequence). V was clipped by 0 bases and J by 10 bases; unmatched bases: 7. The CDR3 DNA reads TGCAGTGCTAGAGACGGGGACAGGGAAGGGTCACCCCTCCACTTT. This translates into CSARDGDREGSPLHF.

This clonotype has a handful of counts. The chain uses TRBV7-2 and TRBJ1-1, with D tentatively TRBD1 (5 bases). The CDR3 is 14 residues long. V was pared by 5 bases and J by 0 bases, with 10 bases between. Germline V CDR1 and CDR2: SGHTA, FQGNSA. The CDR3 loop reads CASSQQVMNTEAFF. The CDR3 nucleotides read TGTGCCAGCAGCCAACAGGTCATGAACACTGAAGCTTTCTTT.

The gene calls are TRBV2 and TRBJ2-6, with a weak D call TRBD1 (6 bases). The CDR3 has 16 amino acids. Trimming stripped 6 bases from V and 0 bases from J, with 12 bases between. CDR1 and CDR2 from the germline V gene are SNHLY and FYNNEI. In nucleotides, the CDR3 is TGTGCCAGCAGCCCGACAGGCATCTCTGGGGCCAACGTCCTGACTTTC. It translates to CASSPTGISGANVLTF.

This clonotype was recorded many times. The genes are TRBV3-1 and TRBJ1-2; possibly TRBD1 for D (6 bases). Germline lookup yields CDR1 LGHDT and CDR2 YNNKEL (reference sequence). The V end lost 1 base, the J end lost 4 bases, and 10 bases lay between the germline ends. The CDR3 loop spans 14 amino acids. CDR3 in DNA: TGTGCCAGCAGCCAAGGAGGACAGATCTATGGCTACACCTTC. Amino acids: CASSQGGQIYGYTF.

This clonotype was recorded a few times. CDR3 region: CAISNRDTNEKLFF. CDR3 coding DNA: TGTGCCATCAGCAACAGGGATACTAATGAAAAACTGTTTTTT. The V call is TRBV10-3, the J call TRBJ1-4, with D perhaps TRBD1 (6 bases). V lost 6 bases and J lost 2, with 10 bases in between. CDR3 length: 14 amino acids. Germline CDR1 and CDR2: ENHRY and SYGVKD.

This clonotype was seen repeatedly, ten times or more. V gene TRBV29-1 combines with J gene TRBJ1-2; weak D call: TRBD1 (6 bases). This CDR3 is 12 amino acids long. Germline V gene lookup returns CDR1 SQVTM and CDR2 ANQGSEA. V lost 3 bases and J lost 5, with 10 bases in between. The CDR3 nucleotides are TGCAGCGTTGAGGAGGGGGGGTATGGCTACACCTTC. Its protein product is CSVEEGGYGYTF. The whole variable domain, filled in from reference TRBV29-1 and TRBJ1-2, reads SAVISQKPSRDICQRGTSLTIQCQVDSQVTMMFWYRQQPGQSLTLIATANQGSEATYESGFVIDKFPISRPNLTFSTLTVSNMSPEDSSIYLCSVEEGGYGYTFGSGTRLTVV.